The T cell receptor (beta chain) described here comes from a study of a mutant IDH1 vaccine in newly diagnosed glioma. Measured with immunoSEQ multiplex PCR; TCRdb has only the in-frame clones, and not every one. The data contain tens of thousands of clones, 76% of them singletons. As concerns this clone: Its antigen is not identified.

Documented time point: week 47, end of study. Every vaccine dose comprised 300 ug of mutant IDH1 20-mer peptide plus topical imiquimod. The CDR3 is 14 amino acids. Trimming left V 4 bases short and J 4 bases short, with 14 bases between. The germline CDR1 and CDR2 sequences are SGHDT and YYEEEE. The receptor comes from a woman aged 40 to 50 with glioma. Some clones in this sample may be carry-over from other donors' samples. The sequencing here drew on PBMCs, taken from a glioma patient whose treatment included an IDH1 peptide vaccine. This chain uses TRBV5-6 with TRBJ1-2; D possibly corresponds to TRBD1 (5 bases). The chain's CDR3 is CASSQDGGIYGYTF. CDR3 sequence (DNA): TGTGCCAGCAGCCAGGACGGGGGGATCTATGGCTACACCTTC.